This T cell receptor beta chain derives from a study of OX40 agonist ivuxolimab in advanced cancers. Produced via immunoSEQ multiplex PCR; TCRdb's table is partial and in-frame only. The sample lists 25,000 to 35,000 clones, approximately 81% occurring once. In the case of this clone: The antigen is unknown.

Points from the study as a whole: More expanded clones were seen, on average, in CD8+ T cells than in CD4+.

Germline CDR1 and CDR2: WSHSY and SAAADI. CDR3 length equals 18 residues. Unmatched junction bases numbered 10, after V lost 0 bases and J lost 6 bases. Specimen: CD4+ or CD8+ T cells sorted from blood, collected in a trial of the OX40 agonist ivuxolimab. The receptor was derived from an adult with an advanced solid tumor such as melanoma, head and neck, liver or kidney cancer. The genes are TRBV10-2 and TRBJ2-3; 12 positions match TRBD2. The CDR3 spells CASSESFVTSGSWDTQYF. The CDR3 nucleotides read TGCGCCAGCAGTGAGTCGTTTGTGACTAGCGGGAGTTGGGATACGCAGTATTTT.